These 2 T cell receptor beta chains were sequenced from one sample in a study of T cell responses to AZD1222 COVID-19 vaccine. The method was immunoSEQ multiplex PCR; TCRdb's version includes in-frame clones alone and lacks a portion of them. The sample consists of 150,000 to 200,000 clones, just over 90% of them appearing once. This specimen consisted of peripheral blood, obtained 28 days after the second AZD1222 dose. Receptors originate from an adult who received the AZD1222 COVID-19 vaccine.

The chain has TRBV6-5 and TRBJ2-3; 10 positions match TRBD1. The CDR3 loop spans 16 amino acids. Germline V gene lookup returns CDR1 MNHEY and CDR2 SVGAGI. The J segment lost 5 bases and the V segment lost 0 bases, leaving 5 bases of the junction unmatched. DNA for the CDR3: TGTGCCAGCAGTTACTCGAGGGACAGGGGTGTAGATACGCAGTATTTT. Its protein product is CASSYSRDRGVDTQYF.

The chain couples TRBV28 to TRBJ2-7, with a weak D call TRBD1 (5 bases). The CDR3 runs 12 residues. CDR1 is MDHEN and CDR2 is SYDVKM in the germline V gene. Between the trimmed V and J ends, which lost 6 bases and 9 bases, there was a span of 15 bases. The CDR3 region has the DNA TGTGCCAGCAGGGCCGCAGGGTTTTTGCAGTACTTC. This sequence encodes CASRAAGFLQYF.